The 5 T cell receptor beta chains in this list originate from one sample, sequenced in a study of T-cell memory formation after mild COVID-19 (dated by TCRdb to about 2021). Library preparation employed 5' RACE. Instrument used: Illumina NovaSeq 6000. TCRdb reworked the public reads: Q25 trimming with fastp, MiXCR clone assembly, productive beta chains retained. Merged by CDR3 protein, the rows form single entries marked with the most common genes and DNA. This sample lists about 160,000 distinct CDR3 sequences; roughly 30% were detected once. 9.5% to 15% of the sample is taken by the ten largest. Sequencing used PBMCs or a T cell subset sorted from them (not recorded which). Receptors originate from an adult woman who had mild COVID-19 (a few samples of this study predate the infection). The sample titles of this study are shuffled in the database, so cell type and time point are left out; the donor was told from shared clones.

V is TRBV9 and J is TRBJ2-6, with D unresolved. Between the trimmed V and J ends, which lost 0 bases and 2 bases, there was a span of 9 bases. This CDR3 has 16 residues. Germline V gene sequence: CDR1 SGDLS, CDR2 YYNGEE. The CDR3 is CASSVEGQAGANVLTF. Written as DNA, the CDR3 is TGTGCCAGCAGCGTAGAGGGCCAGGCTGGGGCCAACGTCCTGACTTTC.

This clonotype appeared a few times. The chain links TRBV4-1 to TRBJ1-5, with D hard to call. The CDR3 has 16 amino acids. Trimming removed 4 bases at V and 8 bases at J, with 21 bases between. Germline CDR1 is MGHRA and CDR2 is YSYEKL. CDR3: CASSPLTGNLMEPQHF. The CDR3 nucleotides are TGCGCCAGCAGCCCACTTACGGGGAACCTAATGGAGCCCCAGCATTTT.

J is TRBJ2-5 and V is TRBV6-5; TRBD2 is a possible D gene (5 bases). The CDR3 consists of 14 residues. V lost 2 bases to trimming and J lost 2 bases, with 9 bases between them. In germline, CDR1 is MNHEY, CDR2 SVGAGI. For the CDR3, the DNA is TGTGCCAGCAGTTACCTCCGGGATCAAGAGACCCAGTACTTC. Its translation: CASSYLRDQETQYF.

This rearrangement joins TRBV27 to TRBJ1-6, with D tentatively TRBD1 (6 bases). V lost 6 bases and J 3 bases, leaving 18 bases between the germline ends. The CDR3 has 17 amino acids. Looked up from germline, CDR1 is MNHEY and CDR2 is SMNVEV (reference sequence). Written as DNA, the CDR3 is TGTGCCAGCAGATCGCTCGGGGGGCGAATCTATAATTCACCCCTCCACTTT. It translates to CASRSLGGRIYNSPLHF.

This clonotype has a handful of counts. V gene TRBV30 combines with J gene TRBJ2-7; D is uncertain. The germline CDR1 and CDR2 sequences are GTSNPN and SVGIG (reference sequence). The CDR3 is made up of 12 amino acids. The V gene lost 0 bases and the J gene lost 3 bases, with 6 bases spanning the gap. The CDR3 coding sequence is TGTGCCTGGAGTGTATCCAGCTACGAGCAGTACTTC. Translated, it gives CAWSVSSYEQYF. The variable domain in full, completed from reference TRBV30 and TRBJ2-7, reads SQTIHQWPATLVQPVGSPLSLECTVEGTSNPNLYWYRQAAGRGLQLLFYSVGIGQISSEVPQNLSASRPQDRQFILSSKKLLLSDSGFYLCAWSVSSYEQYFGPGTRLTVT.